These 29 T cell receptor beta chains share one sample of origin, sequenced in a study of blood T cells in healthy people across ages. It was with a sample-barcoded 5' primer and a J-beta primer mix that a second PCR of roughly 7 to 11 cycles was run. TCRdb ran MiXCR on the 5' RACE reads and lists one entry per CDR3 protein. The data show some 1.8 million distinct CDR3 sequences, with roughly 43% seen just once and around 23% held by the top ten. Sequencing was done on a sample of blood. These receptor sequences come from a human donor in good health.

The gene calls are TRBV20-1 and TRBJ2-7; the match to TRBD1 covers 8 bases. Germline values: CDR1 DFQATT, CDR2 SNEGSKA (reference sequence). Trimming took 6 bases from V and 6 from J; bases not matched to a gene: 19. The CDR3 is made up of 16 amino acids. The CDR3 DNA follows: TGCAGTGCCGGCCCTCTAGGACAGGGCGGGTTCGGCGAGCAGTACTTC. Protein product: CSAGPLGQGGFGEQYF.

Notes on this clonotype: At one end the junction does not follow the germline gene, possibly because of a read error. The gene calls are TRBV18 and TRBJ2-7; the D gene is possibly TRBD1 (5 bases). Germline V lookup: CDR1 KGHSH, CDR2 LQKENI. The CDR3 totals 13 residues. The CDR3, as DNA: TGTGCTAGCTCACCTGCAGGGCAGTACGAGCAGTACTTC. It is translated as CASSPAGQYEQYF.

The chain employs TRBV4-3 and TRBJ1-2, with 8 bases aligning to TRBD1. CDR1 is LGHNA, CDR2 YSLEER, per germline. After removal of 0 bases from V and 8 bases from J, the junction contained 8 bases not matched to a gene. The CDR3 is made up of 15 amino acids. The CDR3 region is CASSQENRGTGGYTF. The CDR3 DNA follows: TGCGCCAGCAGCCAAGAGAACAGGGGGACAGGAGGCTACACCTTC.

V is TRBV20-1 and J is TRBJ2-3; D may be TRBD1 or TRBD2 (6 bases each). From germline, CDR1 is DFQATT and CDR2 SNEGSKA (reference sequence). Trimming left V 6 bases short and J 4 bases short, with 23 bases between. The CDR3 totals 16 residues. This CDR3 reads CSAIPGAPGGADTQYF. CDR3 bases: TGCAGTGCCATACCGGGGGCACCAGGTGGGGCAGATACGCAGTATTTT.

This clonotype was seen a handful of times. The CDR3 sequence is CASSRQGSGAYEQYF. The CDR3 region has the DNA TGCGCCAGCAGCCGGCAGGGTAGCGGGGCCTACGAGCAGTACTTC. This chain joins TRBV5-1 and TRBJ2-7; TRBD2 agrees at 8 bases. This CDR3 contains 15 residues. CDR1 is SGHRS and CDR2 is YFSETQ in the germline V gene. After removal of 4 bases from V and 2 bases from J, the junction contained 8 bases not matched to a gene.

The gene calls are TRBV20-1 and TRBJ2-1; the D is unclear. V gave up 5 bases and J gave up 3 bases, with 20 bases separating them. Germline values: CDR1 DFQATT, CDR2 SNEGSKA (reference sequence). This CDR3 has 16 amino acids. CDR3 DNA sequence: TGCAGTGCTTCTGCCCCGGGCGGCGGAATCTACAATGAGCAGTTCTTC. Translating gives CSASAPGGGIYNEQFF.

The J gene is TRBJ2-5, the V gene TRBV4-3, with D possibly being TRBD2 (5 bases). The CDR3 length is 15 residues. Deletions cut 3 bases from V and 4 bases from J, with 15 bases between. Germline V CDR1 and CDR2: LGHNA, YSLEER. For the CDR3, the DNA is TGCGCCAGCAGCCACTACGGTCATGAGGGAGAGACCCAGTACTTC. Protein sequence: CASSHYGHEGETQYF.

V is TRBV4-2 and J is TRBJ1-6; TRBD1 might be the D (5 bases). V was cut by 0 bases and J by 5 bases, with 14 bases left in between. The germline V gene encodes CDR1 LGHNA and CDR2 YNFKEQ. This CDR3 is 17 amino acids long. The CDR3 DNA follows: TGTGCCAGCAGCCAAGATTCCCGGGGCGCCCATAATTCACCCCTCCACTTT. Translating it yields CASSQDSRGAHNSPLHF.

This clonotype was seen a handful of times. The rearrangement joins TRBV6-5 to TRBJ2-3; 10 nucleotides match TRBD2. V shed 4 bases and J 5 bases; nucleotides not matched to a gene: 6. The CDR3 runs to 15 residues. Germline V lookup: CDR1 MNHEY, CDR2 SVGAGI. The CDR3 loop reads CASSSTSGAGDTQYF. The CDR3 DNA reads TGTGCCAGCAGTTCAACTAGCGGGGCGGGAGATACGCAGTATTTT.

The J gene is TRBJ2-6, the V gene TRBV12-3 or TRBV12-4, with D tentatively TRBD2 (5 bases). This CDR3 is built from 15 residues. V gave up 6 bases and J gave up 4 bases, with 13 bases separating them. CDR3 DNA: TGTGCCAGCAGCTTAACGGAGGCGGGGGCCAACGTCCTGACTTTC. Its protein product is CASSLTEAGANVLTF.

The rearrangement links TRBV4-3 to TRBJ2-1; D is uncertain. The CDR3 consists of 15 residues. V dropped 0 bases and J dropped 5 bases, with 11 bases sitting between them. In germline, CDR1 is LGHNA, CDR2 YSLEER. CDR3 region: CASSQEGRFDNEQFF. DNA for the CDR3: TGCGCCAGCAGCCAAGAAGGGCGGTTTGACAATGAGCAGTTCTTC.

The V call is TRBV24-1, the J call TRBJ2-1; TRBD1 matches 7 bases. Germline V gene lookup returns CDR1 KGHDR and CDR2 SFDVKD. J lost 0 bases, V lost 3 bases, and 4 bases had no gene match. This CDR3 has 16 amino acids. CDR3 nucleotide sequence: TGTGCCACCAGTGATCACACAGGGGTCTCCTACAATGAGCAGTTCTTC. It codes for CATSDHTGVSYNEQFF.

This clonotype was counted between two and nine times. The V and J genes are TRBV5-8 and TRBJ2-1; 10 bases fit TRBD1. This CDR3 region has 16 residues. J gave up 8 bases and V 4 bases, and 12 bases lay outside the gene matches. CDR1 and CDR2 from the germline V gene are SGHTS and YDEGEE. CDR3 sequence reads: CASSDPGTGVVDEQFF. The CDR3 DNA reads as TGTGCCAGCAGCGACCCGGGGACAGGGGTCGTGGATGAGCAGTTCTTC.

With regard to this clonotype: One end of the junction varies from germline; a read error may be responsible. The chain employs TRBV4-3 and TRBJ2-7; weak D call: TRBD1 (5 bases). CDR1 is LGHNA, CDR2 YSLEER, per germline. The CDR3 is 13 amino acids. CDR3 sequence reads: CANSPGQGYEQYF. The CDR3 DNA sequence: TGCGCCAACAGCCCTGGCCAGGGCTACGAGCAGTACTTC.

This clonotype was detected only a few times. This rearrangement joins TRBV29-1 to TRBJ2-6; tentatively, D is TRBD1 (5 bases). CDR1 is SQVTM and CDR2 is ANQGSEA in the germline V gene. The CDR3 sequence is 17 residues long. Deletions cut 4 bases from V and 0 bases from J, with 16 bases between. The CDR3 bases are TGCAGCGTTGCAGTCAGGGCCGTATTCTCTGGGGCCAACGTCCTGACTTTC. Protein: CSVAVRAVFSGANVLTF.

This chain links TRBV12-3 or TRBV12-4 with TRBJ2-1; D is perhaps TRBD2 (7 bases). With 6 bases removed from V and 6 bases from J, the gap between germline ends came to 12 bases. The CDR3 length is 13 residues. CDR3 in amino acids: CASRGGAGNEQFF. For the CDR3, the DNA is TGTGCCAGCAGGGGGGGGGCCGGCAATGAGCAGTTCTTC.

The gene calls are TRBV7-9 and TRBJ1-1; unclear D gene. Trimming took off 5 bases at V and 8 bases at J, with 12 bases between the two ends. The CDR3 is 12 residues long. CDR1 and CDR2 from the germline V gene are SEHNR and FQNEAQ (reference sequence). The DNA for the CDR3 is TGTGCCAGCAGCCCTGGCGTTCGGGAAGCTTTCTTT. Residues: CASSPGVREAFF.

The V call is TRBV20-1, the J call TRBJ2-4, with D maybe TRBD1 (5 bases). TRBJ2-5 matches the DNA end more closely, so the J call is doubtful. This CDR3 has 16 residues. Germline values: CDR1 DFQATT, CDR2 SNEGSKA (reference sequence). CDR3 DNA: TGCAGTGCTATATCATCCTTAACGACAGAGGCAGGGACCCAGTACTTC. Its protein product is CSAISSLTTEAGTQYF.

Regarding this clonotype: This CDR3 is missing its conserved last phenylalanine or tryptophan, likely due to a read error. This chain uses TRBV6-2 or TRBV6-3 with TRBJ2-5; D possibly corresponds to TRBD2 (6 bases). Between the trimmed V and J ends, which lost 7 bases and 5 bases, there was a span of 17 bases. CDR3 length equals 14 residues. Germline V gene lookup returns CDR1 MNHEY and CDR2 SVGEGT. The CDR3 protein is CASNLVSGRETQYL. CDR3 coding DNA: TGTGCCAGCAACCTCGTTAGCGGCAGGGAGACCCAGTACCTC.

This chain joins TRBV5-6 and TRBJ2-5, with unresolved D. Trimming stripped 1 base from V and 5 bases from J, with 15 bases between. From germline, CDR1 is SGHDT and CDR2 YYEEEE. This CDR3 is 15 amino acids long. The CDR3 sequence: CASSLISFFRETQYF. For the CDR3, the DNA is TGTGCCAGCAGCTTGATCTCTTTCTTTAGGGAGACCCAGTACTTC.

The V gene is TRBV20-1, the J gene TRBJ1-2; TRBD1 agrees at 10 bases. The CDR3 length is 14 residues. CDR1 and CDR2 (germline): DFQATT, SNEGSKA (reference sequence). Unmatched junction bases numbered 10, after V lost 4 bases and J lost 8 bases. The CDR3 sequence is CSATIDRGLRGYTF. The CDR3 region has the DNA TGCAGTGCTACAATCGACAGGGGGCTACGGGGCTACACCTTC.

The chain joins TRBV6-2 or TRBV6-3 to TRBJ1-5; no clear D. Trimming removed 0 bases from V and 6 bases from J, with 9 bases in between. The V gene's germline CDR1 is MNHEY and CDR2 SVGEGT. The CDR3 is made up of 14 amino acids. In DNA, the CDR3 is TGTGCCAGCAGTTACTCGGGGTACTCTCAGCCCCAGCATTTT. Translation gives CASSYSGYSQPQHF.

The genes are TRBV5-1 and TRBJ2-7; no firm D call. Germline-derived CDR1 and CDR2 are SGHRS and YFSETQ. The CDR3 contains 15 residues. Trimming stripped 0 bases from V and 7 bases from J, with 17 bases between. The CDR3: CASSLARQGVGEQYF. The CDR3 DNA follows: TGCGCCAGCAGCTTGGCCCGACAAGGTGTTGGGGAGCAGTACTTC.

This clonotype has just one count. One junction end does not reproduce the germline sequence, and a read error may be involved. This chain links TRBV2 with TRBJ2-4; D is unresolved. The CDR3 loop spans 15 amino acids. Looked up from germline, CDR1 is SNHLY and CDR2 is FYNNEI. Here the CDR3 reads CASREGYLAKNIQYF. The CDR3 coding sequence is TGTGCCAGCAGGGAAGGTTACCTAGCCAAAAACATTCAGTACTTC.

The chain couples TRBV20-1 to TRBJ1-2; TRBD1 agrees at 7 bases. Germline CDR1 DFQATT, CDR2 SNEGSKA (reference sequence). J lost 8 bases, V lost 4 bases, and 19 bases had no gene match. This CDR3 spans 16 amino acids. The CDR3 DNA follows: TGCAGTGCTAACTACCGCGGGCAGGGGGACCGTCGGGGCTACACCTTC. Protein product: CSANYRGQGDRRGYTF.

The chain combines TRBV29-1 with TRBJ2-5, with D possibly TRBD2 on 5 matching bases. The CDR3 runs to 11 residues. Germline CDR1 SQVTM, CDR2 ANQGSEA. Trimming removed 4 bases at V and 8 bases at J, with 11 bases between. The CDR3 spells CSVGIPGTQYF. CDR3 DNA sequence: TGCAGCGTTGGGATCCCGGGAACCCAGTACTTC.

The chain combines TRBV12-3 or TRBV12-4 with TRBJ2-3; weak D call: TRBD2 (6 bases). The CDR3 has 15 residues. V was cut by 3 bases and J by 8 bases, with 18 bases left in between. The CDR3 DNA reads as TGTGCCAGCAGTTTTTCGTTTCGGGGGAGAGGTACGCAGTATTTT. Protein: CASSFSFRGRGTQYF.

V is TRBV5-1 and J is TRBJ1-1; perhaps TRBD1 as D (5 bases). The CDR3 covers 14 residues. The germline CDR1 and CDR2 sequences are SGHRS and YFSETQ. Trimming left V 3 bases short and J 7 bases short, with 16 bases between. The CDR3 DNA is TGCGCCAGCAGCTACGGGGGAGGTAAGGATGAAGCTTTCTTT. This translates into CASSYGGGKDEAFF.

This clonotype was seen many times. The chain combines TRBV5-5 with TRBJ2-5; perhaps TRBD1 as D (6 bases). V was pared by 3 bases and J by 5 bases, with 14 bases between. Germline CDR1 reads SGHKS; CDR2 reads YYEKEE (reference sequence). This CDR3 spans 14 amino acids. The DNA for the CDR3 is TGTGCCAGCAGCTCCATTCAGGGGAAGGAGACCCAGTACTTC. Residues: CASSSIQGKETQYF.